The rows below give T cell receptor beta chains drawn from one sample of a study of vaccination effects on CD4 cells after COVID-19. These receptors have no known antigen. TCRdb keeps only in-frame clones here, not all; method: immunoSEQ multiplex PCR. The table records 20,000 to 25,000 clones, roughly four fifths of them present only once. The specimen comprised CD4+ T cells from PBMCs cultured with HCoV-NL63 spike peptides, sampled before COVID-19 vaccination. The receptors stem from a human donor who received a COVID-19 vaccine. The CDR3 runs from the conserved cysteine through the conserved F or W. The order of the fields is CDR3 DNA, CDR3 protein, clone size, D gene, V gene, J gene. A D gene is named only where the DNA matches it firmly. Clone size is given for some rows only: seen once, a few or many times, or a class if the clone is expanded.

TGTGCCAGCAGTTCTCCACAGGGGGTGGGCACAGATACGCAGTATTTT	CASSSPQGVGTDTQYF	once	TRBD1	TRBV28	TRBJ2-3
TGTGCCAGCAGTTACGGGAGCCCGACTGAAGCTTTCTTT	CASSYGSPTEAFF	-	-	TRBV6-6	TRBJ1-1
TGCGCCAGCAGCGGTGGGACAGGGGCCTACAATGAGCAGTTCTTC	CASSGGTGAYNEQFF	-	TRBD1	TRBV5-1	TRBJ2-1
TGTGCCAGCTCACCGACAGAAACCGTTGGCTACACCTTC	CASSPTETVGYTF	-	-	TRBV18	TRBJ1-2
TGTGCCACCAGTGATTCAACGACCCAGCCCCAGCATTTT	CATSDSTTQPQHF	-	-	TRBV24-1	TRBJ1-5
TGTGCCAGTACCCAGTTGAACCCGAACACTGAAGCTTTCTTT	CASTQLNPNTEAFF	once	-	TRBV19	TRBJ1-1
TGTGCCAGCAGTCGGACAGGGGAGGGATTAGATACGCAGTATTTT	CASSRTGEGLDTQYF	-	TRBD1	TRBV6-5	TRBJ2-3
TGTGCCAGTAGTTTGGGACAAGTAAACACTGAAGCTTTCTTT	CASSLGQVNTEAFF	-	-	TRBV19	TRBJ1-1
TGCGCCAGCAGCTTGGGTCGCCATAGCACAGATACGCAGTATTTT	CASSLGRHSTDTQYF	-	-	TRBV5-1	TRBJ2-3
TGTGCCATCAGTGAGTCCCCGGGGATCTCTGGAAACACCATATATTTT	CAISESPGISGNTIYF	-	-	TRBV10-3	TRBJ1-3
TGTGCCAGCAGCCTAGACAGCATGAACACTGAAGCTTTCTTT	CASSLDSMNTEAFF	-	-	TRBV7-9	TRBJ1-1